This TCR beta chain stems from a study of patients and donors after allogeneic stem cell transplantation. This clonotype was seen a handful of times. TCRdb re-called the RT-PCR reads with MiXCR, one entry per CDR3 protein. The profile covers about a million distinct CDR3 sequences, with 18% appearing a single time and 5% to 7.5% taken by the ten largest. Germline loops: CDR1 SGHRS, CDR2 YFSETQ. V was shortened by 1 base and J by 7 bases, with 11 bases between the two germline ends. This CDR3 region has 13 residues. The rearrangement links TRBV5-1 to TRBJ1-2; D unclear. The sequenced sample was blood, either unsorted or a sorted T cell fraction (not recorded which). This receptor was identified in a human donor who was either an allogeneic HSCT recipient or a stem cell or donor lymphocyte infusion donor (not recorded which). It is not recorded whose cells these are; they may come from a transplant donor. The CDR3 loop reads CASSLRSARGYTF. The CDR3 DNA is TGCGCCAGCAGCTTGAGATCGGCCCGTGGCTACACCTTC.